These T cell receptor beta chains were read from a single sample in a study of shared clonotypes between healthy human individuals. Clones were sequenced by immunoSEQ multiplex PCR, and TCRdb holds only the in-frame ones, with some missing. The table includes some 690,000 clones, about nine tenths detected once. Sequenced: memory CD8+ T cells from PBMCs. The receptors derive from a man between 18 and 35 years old in good health. Some clones in this sample may be carry-over from other donors' samples. Each CDR3 is given with its conserved first and last residue. The D gene is left open where the match is weak. Only part of the rows carry a size: once, few, many, or a class if the clone is expanded.

J | D | size | V | DNA | CDR3
TRBJ2-1 | TRBD1 | . | TRBV19 | TGTGCCAGTAGTGTCGACAGGGATCGCTACAATGAGCAGTTCTTC | CASSVDRDRYNEQFF
TRBJ2-1 | . | once | TRBV7-6 | TGTGCCAGCAGCTTAGAGCGGAGCTCCTACAATGAGCAGTTCTTC | CASSLERSSYNEQFF
TRBJ2-4 | TRBD2 | . | TRBV27 | TGTGCCAGCAGTTGGAGCGGGAAGGGAAACATTCAGTACTTC | CASSWSGKGNIQYF
TRBJ1-1 | . | . | TRBV10-2 | TGCGCCAGCGGGACACAGGTCACTGAAGCTTTCTTT | CASGTQVTEAFF
TRBJ2-7 | TRBD1 | . | TRBV28 | TGTGCCAGCAGTTCTTACGGGACAGGGCTTTACGAGCAGTACTTC | CASSSYGTGLYEQYF
TRBJ1-1 | TRBD1 | . | TRBV18 | TGTGCCAGCTCACGACAGGGGCGTACTGAAGCTTTCTTT | CASSRQGRTEAFF
TRBJ2-7 | . | . | TRBV5-5 | TGTGCCAGCCTCCGGGGTCCCTCCTACGAGCAGTACTTC | CASLRGPSYEQYF
TRBJ2-1 | TRBD2 | few | TRBV7-9 | TGTGCCAGCAGCCCTTTTGAGCGGGAGGGCTGGGATGAGCAGTTCTTC | CASSPFEREGWDEQFF
TRBJ1-4 | . | . | TRBV16 | TGTGCCAGCAGCCAATCAACCAGGGAGGGAGAACTGTTTTTT | CASSQSTREGELFF
TRBJ1-2 | . | . | TRBV5-6 | TGTGCCAGCAGCTTGAATAACTATGGCTACACCTTC | CASSLNNYGYTF
TRBJ2-1 | TRBD1 | . | TRBV27 | TGTGCCAGCAGTTCGGGACAGGGACACTACAATGAGCAGTTCTTC | CASSSGQGHYNEQFF